What follows is one T cell receptor beta chain and its context. Its specificity is unknown. Method: immunoSEQ multiplex PCR; TCRdb's copy keeps in-frame clones and lacks some. This sample has some 310,000 clones, with roughly 87% found just once. J gave up 3 bases and V 5 bases, and 4 bases lay outside the gene matches. The CDR3 contains 13 residues. Germline CDR1 is SGHRS and CDR2 is YFSETQ. This record belongs to a study of cytomegalovirus exposure and HLA in healthy donors. Study at large: The roughly 110 validation repertoires matched the approximately 700 first-cohort repertoires in platform, a later analysis reported.

Study findings and constraints: Researchers catalogued some 160 TCR beta chains as cytomegalovirus-associated. As was reported, the classifier diagnosed cytomegalovirus status with high specificity and sensitivity.

The gene calls are TRBV5-1 and TRBJ1-2, with TRBD1 identical over 7 bases. Input material: PBMCs. This sequence originates from a man younger than 45 in good health and CMV-seronegative. The CDR3 protein is CASSRGGDYGYTF. The CDR3 bases are TGCGCCAGCAGTAGAGGGGGCGACTATGGCTACACCTTC.